These 30 T cell receptor beta chains were sequenced from one sample in a study of STAT3 mutations in large granular lymphocyte leukemia. Broader study findings: Every T-cell large granular lymphocyte leukemia patient had at least one immunodominant TCR beta clonotype.

Assay used: immunoSEQ multiplex PCR; TCRdb lists only in-frame clones, some missing. The sample lists roughly 35,000 clones; about 88% were seen once. The antigens of these receptors remain unknown. Sequenced: PBMCs. These receptor sequences come from a human donor with T large granular lymphocyte leukemia. Some clones in this sample may be carry-over from other donors' samples.

This chain links TRBV7-9 with TRBJ2-1; no clear D gene. The CDR3 extends over 15 amino acids. Germline-derived CDR1 and CDR2 are SEHNR and FQNEAQ (reference sequence). Trimming removed 0 bases at V and 2 bases at J, with 8 bases between. CDR3 sequence: CASSLAIGTYNEQFF. In nucleotides, the CDR3 is TGTGCCAGCAGCTTAGCAATAGGAACCTACAATGAGCAGTTCTTC.

This chain connects TRBV28 to TRBJ1-5; D is ambiguous. This CDR3 is built from 11 residues. From germline, CDR1 is MDHEN and CDR2 SYDVKM. V lost 4 bases and J lost 6, with 4 bases in between. This chain's CDR3 is CASSSTQPQHF. The CDR3 nucleotides read TGTGCCAGCAGTTCCACTCAGCCCCAGCATTTT. The whole variable domain, remainder taken from reference TRBV28 and TRBJ1-5, is DVKVTQSSRYLVKRTGEKVFLECVQDMDHENMFWYRQDPGLGLRLIYFSYDVKMKEKGDIPEGYSVSREKKERFSLILESASTNQTSMYLCASSSTQPQHFGDGTRLSIL.

The V call is TRBV4-1, the J call TRBJ2-3, with D possibly TRBD1 on 8 matching bases. CDR1 is MGHRA, CDR2 YSYEKL, per germline. The CDR3 extends over 18 amino acids. The V end was cut by 4 bases, the J end by 0 bases, with 20 bases between. Here the CDR3 reads CASSPTTGGQASTDTQYF. DNA for the CDR3: TGCGCCAGCAGCCCGACTACGGGGGGACAGGCGAGCACAGATACGCAGTATTTT.

The rearrangement joins TRBV5-1 to TRBJ1-1, with D uncertain. There are 14 residues in the CDR3. Germline V lookup: CDR1 SGHRS, CDR2 YFSETQ. The germline V and J ends were trimmed by 4 bases and 1 base, with 11 bases remaining between them. CDR3 region: CASSKDGWNTEAFF. DNA for the CDR3: TGCGCCAGCAGCAAGGACGGATGGAACACTGAAGCTTTCTTT.

The chain combines TRBV27 with TRBJ1-6, with 10 positions matching TRBD1. The germline CDR1 and CDR2 sequences are MNHEY and SMNVEV (reference sequence). With 6 bases clipped from V and 10 bases from J, the junction kept 15 bases outside the gene matches. This CDR3 comprises 17 residues. CDR3 region: CASSSRDRGEIGSPLHF. The CDR3 DNA reads TGTGCCAGCAGCTCTCGGGACAGGGGTGAGATTGGGTCACCCCTCCACTTT.

The rearrangement uses TRBV27 and TRBJ2-5; D is perhaps TRBD1 (5 bases). The germline V gene encodes CDR1 MNHEY and CDR2 SMNVEV (reference sequence). Deletions cut 5 bases from V and 4 bases from J, with 5 bases between. The CDR3 is 11 residues long. CDR3: CASSQGETQYF. The CDR3 DNA sequence: TGTGCCAGCAGTCAGGGAGAGACCCAGTACTTC.

This clone was seen just once. The chain carries TRBV28 and TRBJ2-7; D is unresolved. There are 17 residues in the CDR3. The V end was cut by 3 bases, the J end by 0 bases, with 18 bases between. Germline V gene sequence: CDR1 MDHEN, CDR2 SYDVKM. CDR3 region: CASSFLTSGGNSYEQYF. CDR3 coding DNA: TGTGCCAGCAGTTTCCTCACCTCCGGTGGCAACTCCTACGAGCAGTACTTC.

The chain is built from TRBV30 and TRBJ2-3; 7 positions agree with TRBD1. V dropped 5 bases and J dropped 0; count of bases not matched to a gene: 5. The CDR3 loop spans 14 amino acids. Germline loops: CDR1 GTSNPN, CDR2 SVGIG (reference sequence). The CDR3 is CAWGPGQSTDTQYF. CDR3 coding DNA: TGTGCCTGGGGGCCGGGACAGAGCACAGATACGCAGTATTTT.

V gene TRBV28 combines with J gene TRBJ2-7; D uncertain. V was pared by 7 bases and J by 0 bases, with 7 bases between. The germline V gene encodes CDR1 MDHEN and CDR2 SYDVKM. The CDR3 extends over 12 amino acids. The chain's CDR3 is CASTPSSYEQYF. The CDR3 DNA is TGTGCCAGCACCCCGAGCTCCTACGAGCAGTACTTC.

Only one count was recorded for this clone. The chain uses TRBV5-6 and TRBJ2-5; a weak D match, TRBD2 (6 bases). The CDR3 consists of 13 residues. The germline V gene encodes CDR1 SGHDT and CDR2 YYEEEE. Trimming took 4 bases from V and 4 from J, leaving 11 bases between them. CDR3 residues: CASSLQGGETQYF. Here the CDR3 DNA reads TGTGCCAGCAGCCTGCAGGGAGGAGAGACCCAGTACTTC.

This chain links TRBV28 with TRBJ1-4; 7 bases agree with TRBD1. CDR1 is MDHEN, CDR2 SYDVKM, per germline. J lost 7 bases, V lost 5 bases, and 13 bases had no gene match. CDR3 length: 16 amino acids. The CDR3 DNA reads TGTGCCAGCAGTGACCCGCCCCCGGGACAGATTGAAAAACTGTTTTTT. It encodes CASSDPPPGQIEKLFF.

V and J are TRBV6-5 and TRBJ1-2; D is ambiguous. The CDR3 loop spans 12 amino acids. Trimming left V 7 bases short and J 3 bases short, with 9 bases between. The germline gives CDR1 MNHEY, CDR2 SVGAGI. DNA for the CDR3: TGTGCCAGCACCCGTCGGGACTATGGCTACACCTTC. It is translated as CASTRRDYGYTF.

This clone was detected only a few times. The rearrangement links TRBV6-1 to TRBJ2-5; TRBD1 matches 7 bases. The germline V gene has CDR1 MNHNS and CDR2 SASEGT. This CDR3 spans 13 amino acids. Losses at the gene ends were 6 bases for V and 3 bases for J; bases not matched to a gene: 4. Here the CDR3 reads CASSAGTEETQYF. CDR3 sequence (DNA): TGTGCCAGCAGCGCCGGGACAGAAGAGACCCAGTACTTC.

This chain joins TRBV4-1 and TRBJ1-3; D uncertain. CDR3 length: 17 amino acids. V lost 0 bases and J lost 2, with 14 bases in between. CDR1 is MGHRA, CDR2 YSYEKL, per germline. Here the CDR3 reads CASSQEGSVRPGNTIYF. The CDR3 DNA reads as TGCGCCAGCAGCCAAGAGGGGTCGGTCAGACCTGGAAACACCATATATTTT.

The rearrangement uses TRBV2 and TRBJ2-7; D not resolved. The V end lost 2 bases, the J end lost 7 bases, and 15 bases lay between the germline ends. From germline, CDR1 is SNHLY and CDR2 FYNNEI. This CDR3 comprises 14 residues. CDR3 region: CASSEMIVQWEQYV. CDR3 DNA: TGTGCCAGCAGTGAAATGATCGTTCAGTGGGAGCAGTACGTC.

The V and J genes are TRBV6-5 and TRBJ1-3, with TRBD1 matching 7 bases. Looked up from germline, CDR1 is MNHEY and CDR2 is SVGAGI. This CDR3 comprises 13 residues. The V gene end was trimmed by 7 bases and the J gene end by 4 bases; junction bases not matched to a gene: 4. The CDR3 DNA reads as TGTGCCAGCACCCAGGGGGAAGGAAACACCATATATTTT. Translated, it gives CASTQGEGNTIYF.

The chain couples TRBV7-2 to TRBJ1-2; D is possibly TRBD1 (6 bases). Trimming left V 5 bases short and J 0 bases short, with 13 bases between. Per the germline V gene, CDR1 is SGHTA and CDR2 is FQGNSA. CDR3 length equals 15 residues. The CDR3 sequence: CASSHEGGTNYGYTF. In DNA form, the CDR3 reads TGTGCCAGCAGCCATGAGGGGGGAACTAACTATGGCTACACCTTC. The full variable domain, in which reference TRBV7-2 and TRBJ1-2 provide the parts outside the CDR3, is GAGVSQSPSNKVTEKGKDVELRCDPISGHTALYWYRQSLGQGLEFLIYFQGNSAPDKSGLPSDRFSAERTGGSVSTLTIQRTQQEDSAVYLCASSHEGGTNYGYTFGSGTRLTVV.

The CDR3, as DNA: TGTGCCAGCTCCAACCTGGACTTTGAAAACACTGAAGCTTTCTTT. It encodes CASSNLDFENTEAFF. The chain uses TRBV18 and TRBJ1-1; no definite D call. The V and J ends lost 6 bases and 2 bases respectively, with 16 bases between them. Germline V gene data show CDR1 as KGHSH and CDR2 as LQKENI. This CDR3 has 15 residues.

V gene TRBV5-1 combines with J gene TRBJ2-1, with D unclear. The germline V and J ends were trimmed by 4 bases and 4 bases, with 12 bases remaining between them. This CDR3 contains 14 residues. Per germline, CDR1 SGHRS and CDR2 YFSETQ. The CDR3 here is CASSLPAGYNEQFF. The DNA of the CDR3 is TGCGCCAGCAGCCTTCCCGCCGGGTACAATGAGCAGTTCTTC. The complete variable domain, with remaining parts taken from reference TRBV5-1 and TRBJ2-1, reads KAGVTQTPRYLIKTRGQQVTLSCSPISGHRSVSWYQQTPGQGLQFLFEYFSETQRNKGNFPGRFSGRQFSNSRSEMNVSTLELGDSALYLCASSLPAGYNEQFFGPGTRLTVL.

The rearrangement joins TRBV19 to TRBJ1-5; D call uncertain. The germline V gene encodes CDR1 LNHDA and CDR2 SQIVND (reference sequence). Trimming removed 1 base at V and 3 bases at J, with 1 base between. This CDR3 comprises 12 residues. The CDR3 region is CASSIVNQPQHF. For the CDR3, the DNA is TGTGCCAGTAGTATAGTCAATCAGCCCCAGCATTTT.

The chain couples TRBV4-3 to TRBJ2-7, with D possibly matching TRBD1 (5 bases). Trimming left V 3 bases short and J 4 bases short, with 10 bases between. CDR3 length: 13 amino acids. The V gene's germline CDR1 is LGHNA and CDR2 YSLEER. CDR3 nucleotides: TGCGCCAGCAGCCAGGGGCTTGGGTACGAGCAGTACTTC. Translating it yields CASSQGLGYEQYF.

This chain links TRBV7-2 with TRBJ2-2; 10 nucleotides line up with TRBD2. The CDR3 loop spans 17 amino acids. V shed 5 bases and J 3 bases; nucleotides not matched to a gene: 9. Germline V gene data show CDR1 as SGHTA and CDR2 as FQGNSA. CDR3 coding DNA: TGTGCCAGCAGCCCCCCAGCGGGGGGGCCCGACACCGGGGAGCTGTTTTTT. This translates into CASSPPAGGPDTGELFF.

The gene calls are TRBV7-6 and TRBJ2-2; 8 bases are shared with TRBD2. V gave up 3 bases and J gave up 5 bases; unmatched junction bases: 8. The CDR3 is made up of 16 amino acids. Germline values: CDR1 SGHVS, CDR2 FNYEAQ. For the CDR3, the DNA is TGTGCCAGCAGCTTGGAGCGGGGGATTTCAACCGGGGAGCTGTTTTTT. Translating gives CASSLERGISTGELFF.

A single count supports this clone. The V and J genes are TRBV30 and TRBJ1-4, with 7 positions matching TRBD1. Germline-derived CDR1 and CDR2 are GTSNPN and SVGIG (reference sequence). The CDR3 loop spans 13 amino acids. J lost 12 bases, V lost 3 bases, and 10 bases had no gene match. In DNA form, the CDR3 reads TGTGCCTGGAGAGGGACAGTTGAAGGGGAACTGTTTTTT. The encoded protein is CAWRGTVEGELFF.

V usage is TRBV18 and J usage is TRBJ2-5; D tentatively reads TRBD1 or TRBD2 (5 bases each). The CDR3 runs to 11 residues. Trimming left V 9 bases short and J 5 bases short, with 10 bases between. CDR1 is KGHSH, CDR2 LQKENI, per germline. CDR3 sequence (DNA): TGTGCCAGTGAAGAGGGGGAGACCCAGTACTTC. This translates into CASEEGETQYF.

V gene TRBV14 combines with J gene TRBJ1-1, with D possibly TRBD1 on 6 matching bases. Trimming cost V 4 bases and J 6 bases, with 21 bases left between them. This CDR3 is 16 amino acids long. Germline V gene sequence: CDR1 SGHDN, CDR2 FVKESK. CDR3 sequence (DNA): TGTGCCAGCAGCCTTGGGGGGAGCGGGGGCGGCCCTGAAGCTTTCTTT. Translated: CASSLGGSGGGPEAFF.

This chain uses TRBV5-1 with TRBJ1-1, with D hard to call. Trimming took 7 bases from V and 0 from J, leaving 13 bases between them. The CDR3 contains 14 residues. Germline loops: CDR1 SGHRS, CDR2 YFSETQ. DNA for the CDR3: TGCGCCAGCCAGGCGGAGCCAATGAACACTGAAGCTTTCTTT. This translates into CASQAEPMNTEAFF.

The chain joins TRBV9 to TRBJ2-1, with 8 bases fitting TRBD2. The CDR3 consists of 15 residues. Trimming removed 1 base from V and 9 bases from J; junction bases left unmatched: 9. Germline CDR1 and CDR2: SGDLS and YYNGEE. In DNA, the CDR3 is TGTGCCAGCAGCGTACTGAGCGGGGGTGGGAGTGAGCAGTTCTTC. It encodes CASSVLSGGGSEQFF.

Note on this clone: Its ends do not fully match the called genes, so a read error is possible. The chain links TRBV7-9 to TRBJ2-3; 9 bases are shared with TRBD2. The CDR3 spans 15 residues. The germline V gene has CDR1 SEHNR and CDR2 FQNEAQ (reference sequence). CDR3: CASSLAGEGTDTQYF. CDR3 DNA: TGTGCCAGCAGTTTAGCGGGGGAAGGCACAGATACGCAGTATTTT.

This clone appeared once. The chain joins TRBV7-9 to TRBJ1-3; TRBD1 matches at 9 bases. CDR3 size: 18 residues. Germline V lookup: CDR1 SEHNR, CDR2 FQNEAQ (reference sequence). The V gene end was trimmed by 5 bases and the J gene end by 2 bases; junction bases not matched to a gene: 13. The CDR3 DNA reads TGTGCCAGCAGCACCTCGAGGACAGGGGAGAGGGCTGGAAACACCATATATTTT. Amino acids: CASSTSRTGERAGNTIYF.